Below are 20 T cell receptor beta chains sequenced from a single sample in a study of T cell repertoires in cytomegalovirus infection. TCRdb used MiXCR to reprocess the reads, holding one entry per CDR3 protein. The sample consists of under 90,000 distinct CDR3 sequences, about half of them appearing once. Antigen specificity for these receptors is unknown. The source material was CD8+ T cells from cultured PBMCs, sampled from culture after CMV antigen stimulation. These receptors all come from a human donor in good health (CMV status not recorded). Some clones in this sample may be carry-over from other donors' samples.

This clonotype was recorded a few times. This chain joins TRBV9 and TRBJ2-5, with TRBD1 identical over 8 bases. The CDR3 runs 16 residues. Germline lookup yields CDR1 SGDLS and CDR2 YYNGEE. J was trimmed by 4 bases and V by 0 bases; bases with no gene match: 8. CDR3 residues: CASSVVAGGALETQYF. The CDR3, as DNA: TGTGCCAGCAGCGTAGTGGCAGGGGGCGCTTTAGAGACCCAGTACTTC.

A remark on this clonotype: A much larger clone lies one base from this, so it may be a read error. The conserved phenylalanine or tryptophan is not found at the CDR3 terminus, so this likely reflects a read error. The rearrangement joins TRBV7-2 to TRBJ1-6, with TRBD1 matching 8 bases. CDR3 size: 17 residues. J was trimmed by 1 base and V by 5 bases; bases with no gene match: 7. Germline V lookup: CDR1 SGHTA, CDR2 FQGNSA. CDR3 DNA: TGTGCCAGCAGCCCGACAGGGGAACGATCCTATAATTCACCCCTCCACTTG. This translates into CASSPTGERSYNSPLHL.

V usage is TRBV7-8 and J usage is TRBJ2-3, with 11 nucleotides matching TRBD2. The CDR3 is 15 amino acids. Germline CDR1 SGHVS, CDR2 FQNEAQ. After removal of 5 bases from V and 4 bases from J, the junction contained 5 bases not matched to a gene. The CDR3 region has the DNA TGTGCCAGCAGCGTTAGCGGGGGGGCCTCAGATACGCAGTATTTT. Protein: CASSVSGGASDTQYF.

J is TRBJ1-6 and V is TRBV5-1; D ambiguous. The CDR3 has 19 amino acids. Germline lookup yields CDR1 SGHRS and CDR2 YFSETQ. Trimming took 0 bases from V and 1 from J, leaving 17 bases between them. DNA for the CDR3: TGCGCCAGCAGCTTGGAACGAGGCGGGGAGGAATCCTATAATTCACCCCTCCACTTT. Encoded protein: CASSLERGGEESYNSPLHF.

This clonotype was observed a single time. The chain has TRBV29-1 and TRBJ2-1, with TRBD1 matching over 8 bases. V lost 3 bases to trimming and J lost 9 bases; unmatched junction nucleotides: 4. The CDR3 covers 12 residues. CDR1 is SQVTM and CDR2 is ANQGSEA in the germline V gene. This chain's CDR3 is CSVDDRGGEQFF. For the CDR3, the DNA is TGCAGCGTTGATGACAGGGGCGGTGAGCAGTTCTTC.

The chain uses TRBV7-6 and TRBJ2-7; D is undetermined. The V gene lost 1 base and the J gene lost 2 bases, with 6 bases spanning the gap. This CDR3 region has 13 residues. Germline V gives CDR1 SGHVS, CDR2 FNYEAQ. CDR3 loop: CASSLEFAYEQYF. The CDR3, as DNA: TGTGCCAGCAGCTTAGAGTTCGCCTACGAGCAGTACTTC.

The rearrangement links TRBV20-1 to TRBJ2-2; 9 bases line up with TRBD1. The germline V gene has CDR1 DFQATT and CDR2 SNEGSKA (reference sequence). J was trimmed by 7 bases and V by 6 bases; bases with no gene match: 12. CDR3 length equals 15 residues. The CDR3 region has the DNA TGCAGTGCCAGCCGGGACAGGGTCTATGGCGGGGAGCTGTTTTTT. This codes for CSASRDRVYGGELFF.

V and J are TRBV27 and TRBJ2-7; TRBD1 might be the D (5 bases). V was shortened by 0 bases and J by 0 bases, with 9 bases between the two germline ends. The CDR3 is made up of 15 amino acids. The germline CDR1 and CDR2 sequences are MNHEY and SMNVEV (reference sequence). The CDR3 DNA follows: TGTGCCAGCAGTTTATCGTTGGGGCTCTCCTACGAGCAGTACTTC. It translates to CASSLSLGLSYEQYF.

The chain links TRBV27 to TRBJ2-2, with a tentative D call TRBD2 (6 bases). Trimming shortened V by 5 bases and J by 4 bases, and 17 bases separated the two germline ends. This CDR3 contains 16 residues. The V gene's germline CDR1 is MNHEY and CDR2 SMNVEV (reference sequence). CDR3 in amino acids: CASSPQTGDGTGELFF. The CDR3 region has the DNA TGTGCCAGCAGTCCGCAGACGGGGGACGGCACCGGGGAGCTGTTTTTT.

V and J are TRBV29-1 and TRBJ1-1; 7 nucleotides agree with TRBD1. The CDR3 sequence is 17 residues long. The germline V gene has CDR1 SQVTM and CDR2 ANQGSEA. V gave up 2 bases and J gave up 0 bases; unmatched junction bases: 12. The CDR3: CSVEPSGGGYLNTEAFF. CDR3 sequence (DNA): TGCAGCGTTGAACCATCAGGGGGGGGATACTTGAACACTGAAGCTTTCTTT.

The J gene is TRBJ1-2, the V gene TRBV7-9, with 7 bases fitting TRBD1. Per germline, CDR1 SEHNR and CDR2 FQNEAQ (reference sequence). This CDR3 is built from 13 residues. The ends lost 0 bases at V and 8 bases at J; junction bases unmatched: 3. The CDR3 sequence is CASSLAGGEGYTF. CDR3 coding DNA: TGTGCCAGCAGCTTAGCAGGGGGCGAGGGCTACACCTTC.

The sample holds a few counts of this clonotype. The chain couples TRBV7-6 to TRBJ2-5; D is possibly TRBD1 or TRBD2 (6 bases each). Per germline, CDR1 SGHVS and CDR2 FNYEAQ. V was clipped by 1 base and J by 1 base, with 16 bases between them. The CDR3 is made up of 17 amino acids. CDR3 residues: CASSLGGAGQLQETQYF. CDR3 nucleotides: TGTGCCAGCAGCTTAGGGGGGGCGGGACAACTCCAAGAGACCCAGTACTTC.

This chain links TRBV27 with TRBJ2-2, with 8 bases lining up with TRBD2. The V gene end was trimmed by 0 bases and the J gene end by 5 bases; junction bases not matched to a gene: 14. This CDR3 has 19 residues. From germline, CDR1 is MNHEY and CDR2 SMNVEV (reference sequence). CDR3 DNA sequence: TGTGCCAGCAGTTTATCGGACCCGGGGGGGGCCGGCTGGACCGGGGAGCTGTTTTTT. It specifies CASSLSDPGGAGWTGELFF.

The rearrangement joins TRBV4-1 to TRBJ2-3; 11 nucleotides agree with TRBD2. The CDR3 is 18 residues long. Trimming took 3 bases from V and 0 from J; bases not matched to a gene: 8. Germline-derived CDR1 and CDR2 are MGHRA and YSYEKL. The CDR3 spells CASSQRFLAGGSTDTQYF. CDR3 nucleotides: TGCGCCAGCAGCCAGAGGTTCCTAGCGGGAGGAAGCACAGATACGCAGTATTTT.

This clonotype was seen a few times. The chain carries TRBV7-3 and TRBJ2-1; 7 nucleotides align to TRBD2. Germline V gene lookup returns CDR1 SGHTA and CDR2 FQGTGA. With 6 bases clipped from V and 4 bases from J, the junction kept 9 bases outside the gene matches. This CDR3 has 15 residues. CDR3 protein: CASSTKAGTYNEQFF. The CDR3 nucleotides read TGTGCCAGCAGTACAAAAGCGGGGACTTACAATGAGCAGTTCTTC.

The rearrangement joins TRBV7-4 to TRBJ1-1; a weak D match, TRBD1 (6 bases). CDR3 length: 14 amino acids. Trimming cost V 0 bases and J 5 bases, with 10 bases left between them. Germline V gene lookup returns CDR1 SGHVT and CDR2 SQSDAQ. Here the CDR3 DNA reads TGTGCCAGCAGCTTAGCGGACAGCAGGACTGAAGCTTTCTTT. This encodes CASSLADSRTEAFF.

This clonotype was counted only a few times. The CDR3 DNA reads as TGTGCCAGCAGCTTAGGTCCAGGGAGGAGGGGTAAGGTTTACAATGAGCAGTTCTTC. Translated: CASSLGPGRRGKVYNEQFF. This chain joins TRBV7-2 and TRBJ2-1, with D possibly matching TRBD2 (6 bases). V lost 1 base and J lost 4, with 23 bases in between. Germline CDR1 SGHTA, CDR2 FQGNSA. The CDR3 has 19 amino acids.

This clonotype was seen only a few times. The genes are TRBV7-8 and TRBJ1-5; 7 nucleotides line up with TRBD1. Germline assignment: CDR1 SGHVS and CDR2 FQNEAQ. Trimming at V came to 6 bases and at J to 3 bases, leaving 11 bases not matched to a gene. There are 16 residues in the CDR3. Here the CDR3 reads CASSRGGPGPNQPQHF. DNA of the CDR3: TGTGCCAGCAGTCGAGGGGGCCCCGGCCCCAATCAGCCCCAGCATTTT.

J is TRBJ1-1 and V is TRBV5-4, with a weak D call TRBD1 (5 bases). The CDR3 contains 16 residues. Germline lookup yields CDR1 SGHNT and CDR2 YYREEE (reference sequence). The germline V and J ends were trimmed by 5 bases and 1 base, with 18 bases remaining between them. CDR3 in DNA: TGTGCCAGCAGACCCGGGGGGGGAGTAGGGAACACTGAAGCTTTCTTT. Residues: CASRPGGGVGNTEAFF.

The CDR3 nucleotides are TGTGCCAGCAGCGTGAACGCAGGGGGGAGCAATCAGCCCCAGCATTTT. Translation gives CASSVNAGGSNQPQHF. The V call is TRBV7-2, the J call TRBJ1-5; 7 positions match TRBD1. Trimming at V came to 5 bases and at J to 1 base, leaving 8 bases not matched to a gene. Germline CDR1 is SGHTA and CDR2 is FQGNSA. The CDR3 length is 16 residues.